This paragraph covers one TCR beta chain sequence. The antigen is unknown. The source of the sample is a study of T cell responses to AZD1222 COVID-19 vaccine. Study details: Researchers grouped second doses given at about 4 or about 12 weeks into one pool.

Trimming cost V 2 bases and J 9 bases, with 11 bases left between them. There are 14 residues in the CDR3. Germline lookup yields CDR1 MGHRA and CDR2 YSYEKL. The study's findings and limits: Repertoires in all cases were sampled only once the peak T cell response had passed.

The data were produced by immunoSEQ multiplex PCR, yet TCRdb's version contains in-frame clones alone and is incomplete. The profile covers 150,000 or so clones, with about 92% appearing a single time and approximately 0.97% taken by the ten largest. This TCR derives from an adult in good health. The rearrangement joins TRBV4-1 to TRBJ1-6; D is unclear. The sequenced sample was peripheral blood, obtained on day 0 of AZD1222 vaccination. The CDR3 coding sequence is TGCGCCAGCAGCCAAATCCGATTGGTTTCACCCCTCCACTTT. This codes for CASSQIRLVSPLHF.